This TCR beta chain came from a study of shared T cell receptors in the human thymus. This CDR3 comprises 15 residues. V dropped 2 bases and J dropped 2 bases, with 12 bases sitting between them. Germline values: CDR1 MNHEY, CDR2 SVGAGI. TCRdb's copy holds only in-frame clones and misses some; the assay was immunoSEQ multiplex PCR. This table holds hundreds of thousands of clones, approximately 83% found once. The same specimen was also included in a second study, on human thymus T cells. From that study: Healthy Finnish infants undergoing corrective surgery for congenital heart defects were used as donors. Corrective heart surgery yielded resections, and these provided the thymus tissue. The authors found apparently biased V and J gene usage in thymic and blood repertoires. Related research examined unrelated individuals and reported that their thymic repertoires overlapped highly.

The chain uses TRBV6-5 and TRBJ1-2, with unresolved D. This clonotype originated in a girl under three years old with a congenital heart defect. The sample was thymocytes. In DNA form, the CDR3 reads TGTGCCAGCAGTTACCTTCCTCCCCGGAACTATGGCTACACCTTC. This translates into CASSYLPPRNYGYTF.